What follows are 2 T cell receptor beta chains derived from one specimen sequenced in a study of shared clonotypes between healthy human individuals (dated by TCRdb to 2018 to 2021). Receptors were amplified or captured by the immunoSEQ multiplex PCR assay. TCRdb stores this immuneACCESS table with in-frame sequences only. Part of the clones is absent; in the studies checked, under half of the shortfall reflects unresolved V genes, and no reason is known for the rest. For this sample the table gives around 2.3 million clones, of which approximately 96% were detected only once. 0.1% to 0.15% of the sample is taken by the ten largest. Sequenced sample: naive CD4+ T cells sorted from blood. This sample's cell subset or site label indicates: CD45RA+ positively selected. The receptors originated from a man between 18 and 29 years old in good health.

The rearrangement links TRBV2 to TRBJ1-6, with D possibly matching TRBD1 (6 bases). This CDR3 region has 14 residues. V lost 3 bases and J lost 9, with 12 bases in between. Germline V gene lookup returns CDR1 SNHLY and CDR2 FYNNEI. CDR3 coding DNA: TGTGCCAGCAGTGACGGGGGCCGGAGTTCACCCCTCCACTTT. Its translation is CASSDGGRSSPLHF. Complete variable domain (other parts from reference TRBV2 and TRBJ1-6): EPEVTQTPSHQVTQMGQEVILRCVPISNHLYFYWYRQILGQKVEFLVSFYNNEISEKSEIFDDQFSVERPDGSNFTLKIRSTKLEDSAMYFCASSDGGRSSPLHFGNGTRLTVT.

The chain carries TRBV6-1 and TRBJ2-5; D perhaps matches TRBD1 (6 bases). The germline V gene encodes CDR1 MNHNS and CDR2 SASEGT. Trimming shortened V by 0 bases and J by 3 bases, and 17 bases separated the two germline ends. This CDR3 is built from 17 residues. The CDR3 region has the DNA TGTGCCAGCAGTGAAGCGGTAGGGGGAGTAATTAAAGAGACCCAGTACTTC. Residues: CASSEAVGGVIKETQYF.